This passage covers 5 T cell receptor beta chains from one sample sequenced in a study of T-cell reconstitution after alpha-beta-depleted transplantation in children. The authors prepared the TCRbeta library with unique molecular identifiers. TCRdb reprocessed the PCR reads via MiXCR and lists one record per CDR3 protein. The sample includes hundreds of thousands of distinct CDR3 sequences, 23% of them seen just once. The input for sequencing was PBMCs, mostly from graft donor cells, taken 360 days after TCRalphabeta/CD19-depleted stem cell transplant. The receptors were sampled from a boy under two years old who had a stem cell transplant for acute myeloid leukemia, so the T cells may come from the graft donor.

This chain connects TRBV10-3 to TRBJ1-6, with D perhaps matching TRBD1 (6 bases). The CDR3 has 14 residues. From germline, CDR1 is ENHRY and CDR2 SYGVKD. The germline V and J ends were trimmed by 7 bases and 10 bases, with 17 bases remaining between them. CDR3 nucleotide sequence: TGTGCCATCAACAGGGAAGGGGCAAACTCACCCCTCCACTTT. Translating gives CAINREGANSPLHF.

V is TRBV20-1 and J is TRBJ1-1; no reliable D call. The CDR3 is 12 amino acids. CDR1 and CDR2 (germline): DFQATT, SNEGSKA (reference sequence). Trimming took off 6 bases at V and 3 bases at J, with 11 bases between the two ends. The CDR3 spells CSASGLDTEAFF. In DNA, the CDR3 is TGCAGTGCCAGCGGGTTGGACACTGAAGCTTTCTTT.

Many counts were recorded for this clonotype. The chain recombines TRBV28 with TRBJ1-6; D is ambiguous. The CDR3 is 16 amino acids. V was pared by 8 bases and J by 9 bases, with 23 bases between. The V gene's germline CDR1 is MDHEN and CDR2 SYDVKM. This CDR3 is CASARGPPGVGSPLHF. CDR3 coding DNA: TGTGCCAGCGCCCGTGGACCCCCGGGCGTAGGTTCACCCCTCCACTTT.

This clonotype showed up just a few times. The CDR3: CASSESGSYNEQFF. Here the CDR3 DNA reads TGTGCCAGCAGTGAATCGGGCAGCTACAATGAGCAGTTCTTC. The chain combines TRBV25-1 with TRBJ2-1, with unresolved D. Germline CDR1 reads MGHDK; CDR2 reads SYGVNS. Trimming left V 1 base short and J 3 bases short, with 7 bases between. The CDR3 consists of 14 residues. The full variable domain, completed using reference TRBV25-1 and TRBJ2-1, is EADIYQTPRYLVIGTGKKITLECSQTMGHDKMYWYQQDPGMELHLIHYSYGVNSTEKGDLSSESTVSRIRTEHFPLTLESARPSHTSQYLCASSESGSYNEQFFGPGTRLTVL.

This clonotype was seen at least ten times. The V gene is TRBV24-1, the J gene TRBJ2-3, with 7 bases identical to TRBD2. V shed 3 bases, J shed 1 base, and the junction held 9 bases outside the gene matches. This CDR3 is built from 17 residues. Germline values: CDR1 KGHDR, CDR2 SFDVKD. This CDR3 is CATSDPTPSGGTDTQYF. Here the CDR3 DNA reads TGTGCCACCAGTGATCCGACACCTAGCGGCGGCACAGATACGCAGTATTTT.